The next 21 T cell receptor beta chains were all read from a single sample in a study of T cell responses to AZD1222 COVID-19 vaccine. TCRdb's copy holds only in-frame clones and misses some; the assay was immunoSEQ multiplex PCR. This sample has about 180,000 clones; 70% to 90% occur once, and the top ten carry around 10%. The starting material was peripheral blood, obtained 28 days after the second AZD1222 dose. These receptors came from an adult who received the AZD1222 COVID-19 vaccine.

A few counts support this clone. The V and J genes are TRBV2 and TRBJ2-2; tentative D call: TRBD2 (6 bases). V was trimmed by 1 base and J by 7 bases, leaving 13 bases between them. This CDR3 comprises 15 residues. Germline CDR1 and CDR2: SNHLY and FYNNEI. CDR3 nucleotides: TGTGCCAGCAGTGAAGTACTAGCCGTCGGCGGGGAGCTGTTTTTT. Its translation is CASSEVLAVGGELFF.

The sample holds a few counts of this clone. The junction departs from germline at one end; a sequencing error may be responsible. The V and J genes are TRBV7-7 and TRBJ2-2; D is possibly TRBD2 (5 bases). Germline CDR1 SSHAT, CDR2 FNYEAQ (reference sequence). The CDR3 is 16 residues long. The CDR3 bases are TGTGCTAGCAGCTTAGCGCGGCCCTCAAACACCGGGGAGCTGTTTTTT. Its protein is CASSLARPSNTGELFF.

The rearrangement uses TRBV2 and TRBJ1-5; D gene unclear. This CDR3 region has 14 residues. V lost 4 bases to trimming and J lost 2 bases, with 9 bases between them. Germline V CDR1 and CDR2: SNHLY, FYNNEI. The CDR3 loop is CASSGVRGNQPQHF. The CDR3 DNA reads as TGTGCCAGCAGTGGGGTGAGGGGCAATCAGCCCCAGCATTTT.

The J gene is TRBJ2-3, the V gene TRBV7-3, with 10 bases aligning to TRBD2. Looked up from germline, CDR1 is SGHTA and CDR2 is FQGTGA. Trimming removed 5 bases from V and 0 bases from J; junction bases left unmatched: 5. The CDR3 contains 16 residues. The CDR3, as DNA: TGTGCCAGCAGCACCTTAGCGGGGGGTAGCACAGATACGCAGTATTTT. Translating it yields CASSTLAGGSTDTQYF.

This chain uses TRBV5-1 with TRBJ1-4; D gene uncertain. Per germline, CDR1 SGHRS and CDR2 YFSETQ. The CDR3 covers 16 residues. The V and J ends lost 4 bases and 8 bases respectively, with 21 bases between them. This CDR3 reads CASSRRADVPEEKLFF. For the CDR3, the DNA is TGCGCCAGCAGCCGAAGAGCGGACGTCCCAGAGGAAAAACTGTTTTTT. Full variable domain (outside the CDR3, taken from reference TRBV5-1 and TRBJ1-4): KAGVTQTPRYLIKTRGQQVTLSCSPISGHRSVSWYQQTPGQGLQFLFEYFSETQRNKGNFPGRFSGRQFSNSRSEMNVSTLELGDSALYLCASSRRADVPEEKLFFGSGTQLSVL.

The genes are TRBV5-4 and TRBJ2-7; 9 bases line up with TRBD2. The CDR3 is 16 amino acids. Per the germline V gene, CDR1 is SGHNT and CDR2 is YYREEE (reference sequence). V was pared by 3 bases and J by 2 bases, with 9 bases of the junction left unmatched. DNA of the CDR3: TGTGCCAGCAGCTCTCAGCGGGGGGTACTTACCTACGAGCAGTACTTC. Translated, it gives CASSSQRGVLTYEQYF.

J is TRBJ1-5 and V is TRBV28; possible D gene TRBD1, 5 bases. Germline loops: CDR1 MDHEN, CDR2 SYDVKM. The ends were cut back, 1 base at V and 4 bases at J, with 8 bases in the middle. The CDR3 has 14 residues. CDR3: CASSLSAGNQPQHF. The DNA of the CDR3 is TGTGCCAGCAGTTTATCAGCAGGGAATCAGCCCCAGCATTTT.

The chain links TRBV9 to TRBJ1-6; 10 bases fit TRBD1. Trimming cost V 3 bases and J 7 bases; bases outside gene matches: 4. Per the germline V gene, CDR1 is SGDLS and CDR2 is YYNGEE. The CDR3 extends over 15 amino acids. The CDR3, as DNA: TGTGCCAGCAGCGGAGGGACAGGGGTCAATTCACCCCTCCACTTT. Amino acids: CASSGGTGVNSPLHF.

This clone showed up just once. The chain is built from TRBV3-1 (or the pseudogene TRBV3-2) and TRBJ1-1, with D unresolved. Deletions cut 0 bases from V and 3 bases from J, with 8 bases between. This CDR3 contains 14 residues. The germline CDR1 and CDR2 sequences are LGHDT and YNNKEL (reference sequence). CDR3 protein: CASSQESSDTEAFF. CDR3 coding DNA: TGTGCCAGCAGCCAAGAATCGTCCGACACTGAAGCTTTCTTT.

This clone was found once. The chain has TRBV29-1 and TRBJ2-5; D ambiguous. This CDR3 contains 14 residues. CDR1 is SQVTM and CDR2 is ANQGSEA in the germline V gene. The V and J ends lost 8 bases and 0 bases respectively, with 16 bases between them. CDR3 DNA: TGCAGCATACACCGACGGAAATACCAAGAGACCCAGTACTTC. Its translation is CSIHRRKYQETQYF.

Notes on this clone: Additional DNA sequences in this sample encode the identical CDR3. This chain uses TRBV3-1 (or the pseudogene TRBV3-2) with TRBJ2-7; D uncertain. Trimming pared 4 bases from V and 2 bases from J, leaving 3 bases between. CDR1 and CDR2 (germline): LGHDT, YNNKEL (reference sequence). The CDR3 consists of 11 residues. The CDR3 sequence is CASSRTYEQYF. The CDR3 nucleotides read TGTGCCAGCAGCCGCACCTACGAGCAGTACTTC.

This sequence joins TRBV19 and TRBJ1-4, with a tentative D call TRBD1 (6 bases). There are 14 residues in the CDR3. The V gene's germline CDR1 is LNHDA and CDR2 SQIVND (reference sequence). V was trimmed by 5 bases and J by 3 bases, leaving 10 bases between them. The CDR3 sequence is CASSLGGANEKLFF. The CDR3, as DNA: TGTGCCAGTAGTCTAGGGGGAGCTAATGAAAAACTGTTTTTT. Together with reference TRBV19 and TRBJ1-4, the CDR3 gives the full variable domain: DGGITQSPKYLFRKEGQNVTLSCEQNLNHDAMYWYRQDPGQGLRLIYYSQIVNDFQKGDIAEGYSVSREKKESFPLTVTSAQKNPTAFYLCASSLGGANEKLFFGSGTQLSVL.

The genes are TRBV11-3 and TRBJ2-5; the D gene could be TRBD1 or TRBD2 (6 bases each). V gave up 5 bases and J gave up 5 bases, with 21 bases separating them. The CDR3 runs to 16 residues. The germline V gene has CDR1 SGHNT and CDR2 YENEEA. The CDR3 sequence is CASSIPLGGDGETQYF. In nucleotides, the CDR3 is TGTGCCAGCAGCATCCCCCTCGGGGGCGACGGCGAGACCCAGTACTTC. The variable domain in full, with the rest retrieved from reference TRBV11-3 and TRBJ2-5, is EAGVVQSPRYKIIEKKQPVAFWCNPISGHNTLYWYLQNLGQGPELLIRYENEEAVDDSQLPKDRFSAERLKGVDSTLKIQPAELGDSAVYLCASSIPLGGDGETQYFGPGTRLLVL.

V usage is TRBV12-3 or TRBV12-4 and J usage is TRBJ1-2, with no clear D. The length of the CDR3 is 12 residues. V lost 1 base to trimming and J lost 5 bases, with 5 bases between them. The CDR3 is CASSLGYYGYTF. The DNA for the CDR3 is TGTGCCAGCAGTTTAGGTTATTATGGCTACACCTTC.

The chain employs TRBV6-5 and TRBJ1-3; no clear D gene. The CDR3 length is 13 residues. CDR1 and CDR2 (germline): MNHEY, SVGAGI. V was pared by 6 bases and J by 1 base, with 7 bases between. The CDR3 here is CASSDGSGNTIYF. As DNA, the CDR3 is TGTGCCAGCAGCGACGGGTCTGGAAACACCATATATTTT.

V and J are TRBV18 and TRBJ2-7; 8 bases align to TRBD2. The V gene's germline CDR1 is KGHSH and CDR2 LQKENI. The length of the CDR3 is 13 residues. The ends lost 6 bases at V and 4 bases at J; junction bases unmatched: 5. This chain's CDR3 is CASSREGFYEQYF. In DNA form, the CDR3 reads TGTGCCAGCTCCCGGGAGGGGTTTTACGAGCAGTACTTC.

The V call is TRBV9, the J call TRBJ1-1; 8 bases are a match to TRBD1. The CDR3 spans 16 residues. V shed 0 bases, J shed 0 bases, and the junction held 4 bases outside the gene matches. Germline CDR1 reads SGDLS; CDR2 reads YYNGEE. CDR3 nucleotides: TGTGCCAGCAGCGTAGGTCAGGGGGCCCTGAACACTGAAGCTTTCTTT. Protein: CASSVGQGALNTEAFF.

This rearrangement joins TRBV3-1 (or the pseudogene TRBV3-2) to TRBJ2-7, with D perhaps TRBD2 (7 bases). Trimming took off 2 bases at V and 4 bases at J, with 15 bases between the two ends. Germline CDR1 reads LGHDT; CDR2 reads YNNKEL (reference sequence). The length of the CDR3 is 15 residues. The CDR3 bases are TGTGCCAGCAGCCAAAGTACGGGGGGCCCTTACGAGCAGTACTTC. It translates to CASSQSTGGPYEQYF.

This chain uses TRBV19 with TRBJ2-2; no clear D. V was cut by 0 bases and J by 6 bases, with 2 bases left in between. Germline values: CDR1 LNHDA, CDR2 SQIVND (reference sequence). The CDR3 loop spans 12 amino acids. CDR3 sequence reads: CASSIDPGELFF. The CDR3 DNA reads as TGTGCCAGTAGTATAGACCCCGGGGAGCTGTTTTTT.

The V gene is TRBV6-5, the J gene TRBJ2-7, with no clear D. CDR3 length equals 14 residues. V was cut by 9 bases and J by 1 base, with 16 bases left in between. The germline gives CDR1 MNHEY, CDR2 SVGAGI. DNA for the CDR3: TGTGCCAGTCCCGTTTGGCGGCGTTCCTACGAGCAGTACTTC. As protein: CASPVWRRSYEQYF.

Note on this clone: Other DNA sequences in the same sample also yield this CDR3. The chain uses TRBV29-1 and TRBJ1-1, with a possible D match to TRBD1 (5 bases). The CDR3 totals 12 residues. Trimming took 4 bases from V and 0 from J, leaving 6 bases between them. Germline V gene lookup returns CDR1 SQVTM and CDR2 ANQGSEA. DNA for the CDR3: TGCAGCGTTGGGGGGGTGAACACTGAAGCTTTCTTT. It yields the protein CSVGGVNTEAFF.